This TCR beta chain was captured by sequencing in a study of blood T cell repertoires in COVID-19. The germline CDR1 and CDR2 sequences are SGHAT and FQNNGV. Trimming shortened V by 0 bases and J by 9 bases, and 12 bases separated the two germline ends. The CDR3 covers 14 residues. Produced via immunoSEQ multiplex PCR; TCRdb's table is partial and in-frame only. This table has a few hundred thousand clones, about 88% appearing once. This chain uses TRBV11-2 with TRBJ2-1, with a weak D call TRBD1 (5 bases). The sequencing input was peripheral blood. The sequence came from a woman between 25 and 40 years old with COVID-19, enrolled during active disease. Written as DNA, the CDR3 is TGTGCCAGCAGCTTAGATAAGGGGTTCGGTGAGCAGTTCTTC. Encoded protein: CASSLDKGFGEQFF. Full variable domain (outside the CDR3, taken from reference TRBV11-2 and TRBJ2-1): EAGVAQSPRYKIIEKRQSVAFWCNPISGHATLYWYQQILGQGPKLLIQFQNNGVVDDSQLPKDRFSAERLKGVDSTLKIQPAKLEDSAVYLCASSLDKGFGEQFFGPGTRLTVL.